Below, one TCR beta chain is given with its context. Its target is not known. The sample originates from a study of cytomegalovirus exposure and HLA in healthy donors. Study-wide results and limits: Cytomegalovirus association was assigned to over 150 TCR beta chains. Association of a missense DCLRE1C variant with TCR beta V- and J-gene trimming was reported in a later analysis. Some segments of the V type, notably TRBV6-2 and TRBV6-3, were excluded as indistinguishable.

A multiplex PCR was run with 60 Vbeta primers and 13 Jbeta primers. Sequenced by immunoSEQ multiplex PCR; TCRdb stores in-frame clones only, minus some. The sample lists about 120,000 clones, more than 80% seen once, with about 1.8% in the top ten. V was clipped by 4 bases and J by 2 bases; unmatched bases: 8. The CDR3 covers 15 residues. From germline, CDR1 is SGHTA and CDR2 FQGNSA. The sequence derives from a man aged 40-49 years in good health and CMV-seronegative. The chain couples TRBV7-2 to TRBJ2-7; TRBD1 matches at 7 bases. The sample was PBMCs. Here the CDR3 DNA reads TGTGCCAGCAGCTCCGGGACAGCTTTTCCCTACGAGCAGTACTTC. Its translation: CASSSGTAFPYEQYF.